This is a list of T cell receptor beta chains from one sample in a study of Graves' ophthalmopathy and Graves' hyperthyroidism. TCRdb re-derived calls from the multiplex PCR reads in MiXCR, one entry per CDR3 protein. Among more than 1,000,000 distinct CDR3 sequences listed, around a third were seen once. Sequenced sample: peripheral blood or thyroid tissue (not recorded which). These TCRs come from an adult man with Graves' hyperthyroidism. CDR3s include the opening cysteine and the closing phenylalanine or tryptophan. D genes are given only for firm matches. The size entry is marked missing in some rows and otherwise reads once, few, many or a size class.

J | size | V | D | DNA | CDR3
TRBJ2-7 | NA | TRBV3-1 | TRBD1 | TGTGCCAGCAGCCATCGGGACAGGGATATCCACGAGCAGTACTTC | CASSHRDRDIHEQYF
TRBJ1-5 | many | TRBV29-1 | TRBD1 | TGCAGCGTCATAGTGGGACAGCACGATCAGCCCCAGCATTTT | CSVIVGQHDQPQHF
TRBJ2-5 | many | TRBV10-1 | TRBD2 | TGCGCCAGCAGTGAGTCCCCTAGCGGGTTGTTTGGAGAGACCCAGTACTTC | CASSESPSGLFGETQYF
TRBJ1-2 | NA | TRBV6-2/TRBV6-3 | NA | TGTGCCAGCAGTTACGCGGCTAACTATGGCTACACCTTC | CASSYAANYGYTF
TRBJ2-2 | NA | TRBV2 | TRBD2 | TGTGCCAGCGAGCGGGAGGGGACCGGGGAGCTGTTTTTT | CASEREGTGELFF
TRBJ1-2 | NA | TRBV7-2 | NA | TGTGCCAGCAGCACCGGGCCTCGGAGGGATGGCTACACCTTC | CASSTGPRRDGYTF
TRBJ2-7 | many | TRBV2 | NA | TGTGCCAGCAGTTTCCGGACCACACAATACGAGCAGTACTTC | CASSFRTTQYEQYF
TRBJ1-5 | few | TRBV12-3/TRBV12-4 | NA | TGTGCCACCGGCGGGGACGTTGGTCAGCCCCAGCATTTT | CATGGDVGQPQHF
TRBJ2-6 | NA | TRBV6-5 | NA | TGTGCCAGCAGTTATCTCCCTCGGGAGCTCAGCTCTGGGGCCAACGTCCTGACTTTC | CASSYLPRELSSGANVLTF
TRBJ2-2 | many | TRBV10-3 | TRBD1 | TGTGCCATCAGTCAGGGACAGGGGCGGACCGGGGAGCTGTTTTTT | CAISQGQGRTGELFF
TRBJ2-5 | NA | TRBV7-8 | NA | TGTGCCAGCAGCTTAGGTTCTCGCGGGGAGACCCAGTACTTC | CASSLGSRGETQYF
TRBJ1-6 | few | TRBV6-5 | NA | TGTGCCAGCAGACAGGAGGCTCATAATTCACCCCTCCACTTT | CASRQEAHNSPLHF
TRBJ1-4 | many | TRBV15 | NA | TGTGCCACCAGCCGAGGACAGCGTGAGGAAAAACTGTTTTTT | CATSRGQREEKLFF
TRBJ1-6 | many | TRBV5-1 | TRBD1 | TGCGCCAGCAGCTTGGCCTTCGGACAGGGCTATAATTCACCCCTCCACTTT | CASSLAFGQGYNSPLHF
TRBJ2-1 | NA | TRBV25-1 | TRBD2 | TGTGCCAGCAGACTAGCGGGAAGCCACAATGAGCAGTTCTTC | CASRLAGSHNEQFF
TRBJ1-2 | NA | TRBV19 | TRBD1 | TGTGCCAGTAGCCGTGACAAGGGGGCGCGACCCATCTATGGCTACACCTTC | CASSRDKGARPIYGYTF
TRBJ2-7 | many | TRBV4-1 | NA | TGCGCCAGCAGCCCCCAGTTGCGGCAGTCCTACGAGCAGTACTTC | CASSPQLRQSYEQYF
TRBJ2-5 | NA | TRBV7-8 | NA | TGTGCCTGGAGAGCGACCGGGGAGACCCAGTACTTC | CAWRATGETQYF
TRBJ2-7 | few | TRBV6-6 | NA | TGTGCCAGCAGTGCTACAAAGGGGGTTTACGAGCAGTACTTC | CASSATKGVYEQYF
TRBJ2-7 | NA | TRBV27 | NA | TGTGCCAGCAGTTTCCCCCCGATACCGTTCGACGAGCAGTACTTC | CASSFPPIPFDEQYF
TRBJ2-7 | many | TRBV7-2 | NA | TGTGCCAGCAGCCCACGACAGGTTTACTACGAGCAGTACTTC | CASSPRQVYYEQYF
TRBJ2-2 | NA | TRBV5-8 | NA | TGTGCCAGCAGCTTGAAGTGGAACGGGGAGCTGTTTTTT | CASSLKWNGELFF
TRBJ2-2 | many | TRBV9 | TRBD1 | TGTGCCAGCAGCGTTTACAGGGGCGCCGGGGAGCTGTTTTTT | CASSVYRGAGELFF
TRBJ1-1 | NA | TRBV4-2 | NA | TGTGCCAGCAGCCAAGATCTGGGGGGCGCGGGGAACACTGAAGCTTTCTTT | CASSQDLGGAGNTEAFF
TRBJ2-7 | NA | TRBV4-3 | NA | TGCGCCAGCAGCCAAGCTTCCCCTAGATCTCACCACGAGCAGTACTTC | CASSQASPRSHHEQYF
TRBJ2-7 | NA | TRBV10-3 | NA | TGTGCCGGCAGTAACCGAAACTACGAGCAGTACTTC | CAGSNRNYEQYF
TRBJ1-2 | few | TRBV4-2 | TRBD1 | TGTGCCAGCAGCCAAGATGGGGGACAGCGTTATGGCTACACCTTC | CASSQDGGQRYGYTF
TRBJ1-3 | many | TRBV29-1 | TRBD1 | TGCAGCGCGACCGGGACAGGGACTGGAAACACCATATATTTT | CSATGTGTGNTIYF
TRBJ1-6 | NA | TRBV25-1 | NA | TGTGCCAGCAGTTCCCACGGGACCCATAATTCACCCCTCCACTTT | CASSSHGTHNSPLHF
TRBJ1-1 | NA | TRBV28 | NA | TGTGCCAGCAGTTCTGGCATTGGGGTAGCTTTCTTT | CASSSGIGVAFF
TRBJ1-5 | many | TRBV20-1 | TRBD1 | TGCAGTGTTCGGACAGGGCTGAATCAGCCCCAGCATTTT | CSVRTGLNQPQHF
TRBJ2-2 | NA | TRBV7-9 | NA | TGTGCCAGCAGGTGGACAAATTTTGAACGGAACACCGGGGAGCTGTTTTTT | CASRWTNFERNTGELFF
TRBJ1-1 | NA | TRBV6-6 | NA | TGTGCCAGCAGTTACTCGTCTTCCAAGAGGAACACTGAAGCTTTCTTT | CASSYSSSKRNTEAFF
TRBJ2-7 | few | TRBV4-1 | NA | TGCGCCAGCAGCCAAACACTAGCCGCCTACGAGCAGTACTTC | CASSQTLAAYEQYF
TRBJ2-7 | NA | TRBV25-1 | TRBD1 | TGTGCTCGGACGGACAGGGGCGAGCAGTACTTC | CARTDRGEQYF
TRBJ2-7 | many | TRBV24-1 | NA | TGTGCCACCAGTGATTTAACTCCCAAGCAGTACTTC | CATSDLTPKQYF
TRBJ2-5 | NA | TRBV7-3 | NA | TGTGCCAGCAGCTATTACCAGGGAACCCAGTACTTC | CASSYYQGTQYF
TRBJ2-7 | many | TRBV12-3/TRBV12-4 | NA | TGTGCCAGCAGCCGCCGCGGCAGCTCCTACGAGCAGTACTTC | CASSRRGSSYEQYF
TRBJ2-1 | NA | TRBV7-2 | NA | TGTGCCAGCAGCTTAGCTCTCGGGGGCGTGCAGTTCTTC | CASSLALGGVQFF
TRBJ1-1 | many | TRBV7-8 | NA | TGTGCCAGCAGCTTCCCAGGGGTCCTCACTGAAGCTTTCTTT | CASSFPGVLTEAFF
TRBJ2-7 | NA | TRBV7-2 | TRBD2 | TGTGCCAGCAGCTTAGGTAGCGGGATGTACGAGCAGTACTTC | CASSLGSGMYEQYF
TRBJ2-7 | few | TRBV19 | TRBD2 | TGTGCCAGTAGTCTCTCTAGCGGGAAAGCCGGCGCGACCTACGAGCAGTACTTC | CASSLSSGKAGATYEQYF